The 6 T cell receptor beta chains listed next were all sequenced from one sample in a study of shared clonotypes between healthy human individuals. CD45RO-negative cells were positively selected for CCR7, leaving out terminally differentiated effector memory CD45RA+ cells. Clones were sequenced by immunoSEQ multiplex PCR, and TCRdb holds only the in-frame ones, with some missing. This sample has about 820,000 clones; roughly 92% occur once, and the top ten carry around 24%. The source material was naive CD8+ T cells sorted from blood. The receptors stem from a man aged 30 to 45 in good health.

The CDR3 nucleotides are TGTGCCAGCAGCCCCGGGACTAGCACGGCTAGCACAGATACGCAGTATTTT. Translating gives CASSPGTSTASTDTQYF. The V and J genes are TRBV9 and TRBJ2-3; TRBD2 aligns across 9 bases. Trimming took 4 bases from V and 0 from J; bases not matched to a gene: 9. CDR1 is SGDLS, CDR2 YYNGEE, per germline. This CDR3 region has 17 residues.

The chain recombines TRBV6-5 with TRBJ1-2; perhaps TRBD1 as D (5 bases). The CDR3 loop spans 14 amino acids. Trimming took 4 bases from V and 4 from J, leaving 13 bases between them. In germline, CDR1 is MNHEY, CDR2 SVGAGI. CDR3 sequence reads: CASSSSGGFYGYTF. In DNA form, the CDR3 reads TGTGCCAGCAGTTCGTCCGGGGGGTTCTATGGCTACACCTTC.

This sequence joins TRBV19 and TRBJ2-1; weak D call: TRBD1 (5 bases). This CDR3 spans 15 amino acids. V was shortened by 5 bases and J by 2 bases, with 13 bases between the two germline ends. Germline CDR1 is LNHDA and CDR2 is SQIVND (reference sequence). The CDR3 DNA follows: TGTGCCAGTAGTCCCGGCAGGGTAACCTACAATGAGCAGTTCTTC. It is translated as CASSPGRVTYNEQFF.

The V and J genes are TRBV29-1 and TRBJ1-1; D may be TRBD1 (6 bases). The CDR3 spans 13 residues. V was shortened by 8 bases and J by 0 bases, with 13 bases between the two germline ends. The germline V gene has CDR1 SQVTM and CDR2 ANQGSEA. CDR3 sequence: CSPTTGMNTEAFF. CDR3 DNA sequence: TGCAGCCCCACGACAGGAATGAACACTGAAGCTTTCTTT.

V and J are TRBV27 and TRBJ1-5; 9 nucleotides match TRBD1. Germline V gene sequence: CDR1 MNHEY, CDR2 SMNVEV (reference sequence). J gave up 5 bases and V 6 bases, and 8 bases lay outside the gene matches. The CDR3 is made up of 15 amino acids. CDR3 coding DNA: TGTGCCAGCAGGCGACAGGGGGATAGTTATCAGCCCCAGCATTTT. Translation gives CASRRQGDSYQPQHF.

This chain connects TRBV7-9 to TRBJ2-1; TRBD1 agrees at 11 bases. Germline CDR1 reads SEHNR; CDR2 reads FQNEAQ (reference sequence). Trimming at V came to 5 bases and at J to 6 bases, leaving 6 bases not matched to a gene. The CDR3 runs 15 residues. The CDR3 DNA reads as TGTGCCAGCAGCCCGGCCGGGACAGGGGGCAATGAGCAGTTCTTC. Translated: CASSPAGTGGNEQFF.